Listed below are T cell receptor beta chains from one sample, sequenced in a study of blood T cell repertoires in COVID-19. Libraries were prepared by immunoSEQ multiplex PCR; TCRdb keeps only in-frame clonotypes and omits some of them. The sample consists of 150,000 or so clones, approximately 90% of them appearing once. The sequenced sample was PBMCs or T cells enriched from blood (not recorded which). The receptors were sampled from a woman under 40 with acute COVID-19. The CDR3 runs from the conserved cysteine through the conserved F or W. Fields, in order: CDR3 DNA, CDR3 protein, clone size, D gene, J gene, V gene. The D gene is left open where the match is weak. Expanded clones are given a class, and other clones once, few, many or no size at all.

cdr3_nt: TGCAGCGTCGCGAGGGGGCGTGGGGAGACCCAGTACTTC; cdr3_aa: CSVARGRGETQYF; clone_size: .; d_call: TRBD1; j_call: TRBJ2-5; v_call: TRBV29-1
cdr3_nt: TGTGCCAGCAGCTCTGGTACTCCTGATGAACTGGGCTACACCTTC; cdr3_aa: CASSSGTPDELGYTF; clone_size: .; d_call: .; j_call: TRBJ1-2; v_call: TRBV5-4
cdr3_nt: TGTGCCAGCAGCTTAGGGATTGACAGGGCCCACGAGCAGTACTTC; cdr3_aa: CASSLGIDRAHEQYF; clone_size: .; d_call: TRBD1; j_call: TRBJ2-7; v_call: TRBV7-2
cdr3_nt: TGCGCCAGCAGCCAAGGAAGGGAGGGGGAAAAACTGTTTTTT; cdr3_aa: CASSQGREGEKLFF; clone_size: .; d_call: .; j_call: TRBJ1-4; v_call: TRBV5-1
cdr3_nt: TGTGCCAGCAGCGGCCTCGTCGGACAGGGGAGAAAACTGTTTTTT; cdr3_aa: CASSGLVGQGRKLFF; clone_size: .; d_call: TRBD1; j_call: TRBJ1-4; v_call: TRBV11-2
cdr3_nt: TGTGCCAGCAGCCAACAAGGGTCCGGGACAAGGCACTATGGCTACACCTTC; cdr3_aa: CASSQQGSGTRHYGYTF; clone_size: once; d_call: .; j_call: TRBJ1-2; v_call: TRBV3-1/TRBV3-2
cdr3_nt: TGTGCCAGCAGTGAAAAGAGCTCCTATAATTCACCCCTCCACTTT; cdr3_aa: CASSEKSSYNSPLHF; clone_size: many; d_call: .; j_call: TRBJ1-6; v_call: TRBV2
cdr3_nt: TGTGCCAGCAGCTTAGGAGCGGGAGAGAGGGAGACCCAGTACTTC; cdr3_aa: CASSLGAGERETQYF; clone_size: .; d_call: TRBD2; j_call: TRBJ2-5; v_call: TRBV5-6
cdr3_nt: TGTGCCAGCAGTTTATTAGGTCAGGGAAAAGGTGTGACCCAGTACTTC; cdr3_aa: CASSLLGQGKGVTQYF; clone_size: .; d_call: .; j_call: TRBJ2-5; v_call: TRBV28
cdr3_nt: TGTGCCAGCAGCTTAGTAGTAACTAGCGGGAGCTACAATGAGCAGTTCTTC; cdr3_aa: CASSLVVTSGSYNEQFF; clone_size: .; d_call: TRBD2; j_call: TRBJ2-1; v_call: TRBV11-2
cdr3_nt: TGTGCCAGCAGTCGCTTAGCCGGAGTCCACGAGCAGTACTTC; cdr3_aa: CASSRLAGVHEQYF; clone_size: .; d_call: .; j_call: TRBJ2-7; v_call: TRBV6-5
cdr3_nt: TGTGCCAGCAGTTTAGTACAGTTCAATGAGCAGTTCTTC; cdr3_aa: CASSLVQFNEQFF; clone_size: .; d_call: .; j_call: TRBJ2-1; v_call: TRBV12-3/TRBV12-4
cdr3_nt: TGCAGTGCTAGTATTTTCCGGGACACTGAAGCTTTCTTT; cdr3_aa: CSASIFRDTEAFF; clone_size: .; d_call: .; j_call: TRBJ1-1; v_call: TRBV20-1
cdr3_nt: TGCGCCAGCAGCCCCGCTCCGGGACATGTTAATGAAAAACTGTTTTTT; cdr3_aa: CASSPAPGHVNEKLFF; clone_size: .; d_call: .; j_call: TRBJ1-4; v_call: TRBV5-1
cdr3_nt: TGTGCCAGCACCCTGGGACAGGGGAACACTGAAGCTTTCTTT; cdr3_aa: CASTLGQGNTEAFF; clone_size: .; d_call: TRBD1; j_call: TRBJ1-1; v_call: TRBV7-9
cdr3_nt: TGTGCCAGCAGTTTAACCCAAGGCAGGGGATGGGACTTC; cdr3_aa: CASSLTQGRGWDF; clone_size: .; d_call: .; j_call: TRBJ2-7; v_call: TRBV28
cdr3_nt: TGTGCCAGTAGTTCCCGACAGCTACCCGCTGGCTACACCTTC; cdr3_aa: CASSSRQLPAGYTF; clone_size: .; d_call: .; j_call: TRBJ1-2; v_call: TRBV19
cdr3_nt: TGTGCCAGCAGTCTGGGGAGGGGATCCTACGAGCAGTACTTC; cdr3_aa: CASSLGRGSYEQYF; clone_size: .; d_call: TRBD2; j_call: TRBJ2-7; v_call: TRBV9